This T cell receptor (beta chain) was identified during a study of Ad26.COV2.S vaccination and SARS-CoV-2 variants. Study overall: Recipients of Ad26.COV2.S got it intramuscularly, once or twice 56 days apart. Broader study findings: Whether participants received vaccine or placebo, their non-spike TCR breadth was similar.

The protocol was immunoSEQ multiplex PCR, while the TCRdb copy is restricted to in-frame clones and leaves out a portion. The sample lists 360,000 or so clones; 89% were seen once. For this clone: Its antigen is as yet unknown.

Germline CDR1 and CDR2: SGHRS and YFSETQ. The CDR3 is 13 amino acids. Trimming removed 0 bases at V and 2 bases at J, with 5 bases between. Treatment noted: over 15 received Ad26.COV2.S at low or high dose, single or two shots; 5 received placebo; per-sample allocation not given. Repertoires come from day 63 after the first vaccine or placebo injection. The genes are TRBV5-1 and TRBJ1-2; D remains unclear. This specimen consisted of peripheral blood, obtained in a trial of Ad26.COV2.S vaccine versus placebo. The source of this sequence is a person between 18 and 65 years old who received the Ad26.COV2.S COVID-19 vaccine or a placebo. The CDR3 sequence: CASSLADNYGYTF. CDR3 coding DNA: TGCGCCAGCAGCTTGGCCGACAACTATGGCTACACCTTC.